The 5 T cell receptor beta chains listed next were all sequenced from one sample in a study of CD8 T cells in ankylosing spondylitis (dated by TCRdb to the late 2010s). Points the paper makes about the study in general: A TCR beta motif of seven or eight highly homologous amino acid variants appeared characteristic of blood from ankylosing spondylitis patients.

Antigens of these TCRs are unknown. The library relied on 5' RACE. The reads were generated on an Illumina HiSeq 2500. Through fastp at Q25 and MiXCR, TCRdb rebuilt clones from the public reads, retaining in-frame beta chains. Merged by CDR3 protein, the rows form single entries marked with the most common genes and DNA. The sample contains around 890,000 distinct CDR3 sequences, 10% to 15% of them found a single time. 0.51% of the sample lies in the top ten. The specimen sequenced was blood, either unsorted or a sorted T cell fraction (not recorded which). The receptors stem from a male donor with ankylosing spondylitis.

This clonotype was seen more than once but under ten times. CDR3 DNA: TGTGCCAGCAGTGAAGGCAGGGCAACCTACGAGCAGTACTTC. Translating it yields CASSEGRATYEQYF. The chain joins TRBV2 to TRBJ2-7; a weak D match, TRBD1 (5 bases). Germline-derived CDR1 and CDR2 are SNHLY and FYNNEI. V was shortened by 1 base and J by 2 bases, with 9 bases between the two germline ends. The CDR3 contains 14 residues.

This clonotype was found a few times. The J gene is TRBJ2-1, the V gene TRBV2; 10 nucleotides align to TRBD2. The CDR3 has 15 amino acids. Germline assignment: CDR1 SNHLY and CDR2 FYNNEI. V gave up 4 bases and J gave up 9 bases; unmatched junction bases: 9. The CDR3, as DNA: TGTGCCAGCAGTGTAAATAGCGGGGGGTATATTGAGCAGTTCTTC. This translates into CASSVNSGGYIEQFF.

This clonotype was picked up a small number of times. This chain links TRBV20-1 with TRBJ2-3, with 10 positions matching TRBD2. The CDR3 consists of 15 residues. Looked up from germline, CDR1 is DFQATT and CDR2 is SNEGSKA (reference sequence). V gave up 6 bases and J gave up 2 bases; unmatched junction bases: 8. CDR3 protein: CSARRTSGVTDTQYF. CDR3 nucleotide sequence: TGCAGTGCGCGAAGGACTAGCGGAGTCACAGATACGCAGTATTTT.

The chain joins TRBV7-9 to TRBJ2-4; a possible D gene is TRBD1 (6 bases). Germline V gene data show CDR1 as SEHNR and CDR2 as FQNEAQ (reference sequence). The V end lost 2 bases, the J end lost 5 bases, and 19 bases lay between the germline ends. The CDR3 has 17 amino acids. The CDR3 loop reads CASSLMTNRVWQNIQYF. The CDR3 DNA reads TGTGCCAGCAGCTTAATGACAAACAGGGTTTGGCAAAACATTCAGTACTTC.

This clonotype was recorded many times. The rearrangement joins TRBV6-2 or TRBV6-3 to TRBJ2-7; D gene ambiguous. Germline V gene sequence: CDR1 MNHEY, CDR2 SVGEGT. V shed 6 bases and J shed 4 bases, with 10 bases lying between them. This CDR3 contains 12 residues. CDR3 protein: CASRSVGYEQYF. For the CDR3, the DNA is TGTGCCAGCAGGAGTGTGGGGTACGAGCAGTACTTC.